This is a list of T cell receptor beta chains from one sample in a study of human T cells and chemical hapten exposure. TCRdb used MiXCR to reprocess the RACE reads, holding one entry per CDR3 protein. The repertoire holds around 56,000 distinct CDR3 sequences, with approximately 10% as singletons. Sequencing was performed on whole blood, taken in connection with sensitization to the hapten diphenylcyclopropenone (DPC). Receptors were obtained from a man aged 35 to 55 with alopecia areata. Some clones in this sample may be carry-over from other donors' samples. The CDR3 runs from the conserved cysteine through the conserved F or W. The order of the fields is clone size, D gene, V gene, J gene, CDR3 DNA, CDR3 protein. D genes are given only for firm matches. Size tells how often a clone was seen (once, few, many) or the class of an expanded clone, and some rows leave it out.

>many|-|TRBV21-1|TRBJ2-1
TGTGCCAGCAGCGCGCGCCATTCGACCTACAATGAGCAGTTCTTC
CASSARHSTYNEQFF
>few|-|TRBV18|TRBJ1-1
TGTGCCAGCTCACCGGGGGTAGACACTGAAGCTTTCTTT
CASSPGVDTEAFF
>-|-|TRBV5-5|TRBJ1-6
TGTGCCAGCAGCTTGGAGGACTCAGGGGTTTTCCATTCACCCCTCCACTTT
CASSLEDSGVFHSPLHF
>few|-|TRBV9|TRBJ1-6
TGTGCCAGCAGCGTAGAGCCACAGAATAATTCACCCCTCCACTTT
CASSVEPQNNSPLHF
>many|-|TRBV10-3|TRBJ2-3
TGTGCCATCAGTGAGCCGTCCGGGGTTAGCACAGATACGCAGTATTTT
CAISEPSGVSTDTQYF
>few|-|TRBV4-1|TRBJ2-1
TGCGCCAGCAGCCAAGAATATCAGGGGGGCGAGCAGTTCTTC
CASSQEYQGGEQFF
>few|TRBD1|TRBV28|TRBJ2-5
TGTGCCAGCAGTACACCCGGACAGGGGGGCACCCAAGAGACCCAGTACTTC
CASSTPGQGGTQETQYF
>few|-|TRBV20-1|TRBJ1-2
TGCAGTGCTAGGAGGACGGATGATGCCTATGGCTACACCTTC
CSARRTDDAYGYTF
>many|-|TRBV3-1|TRBJ2-7
TGTGCCAGCAGCCAACGCGCCGAGCAGTACTTC
CASSQRAEQYF
>few|-|TRBV7-3|TRBJ2-4
TGTGCCAGCAGCTCCTCGTCCAGAGGACCACAGTACTTC
CASSSSSRGPQYF
>-|TRBD2|TRBV20-1|TRBJ2-3
TGCAGTGCTAGGGGGACTAGCGGGAGGGCGGCCACAGATACGCAGTATTTT
CSARGTSGRAATDTQYF
>few|TRBD1|TRBV29-1|TRBJ1-1
TGCAGCGTCTCCGGACAGGGGGCGGAGGGGAACACTGAAGCTTTCTTT
CSVSGQGAEGNTEAFF
>-|TRBD1|TRBV28|TRBJ2-7
TGTGCCAGCACCCTACAGGGGAAGAACGAGCAGTACTTC
CASTLQGKNEQYF
>many|TRBD2|TRBV12-3/TRBV12-4|TRBJ2-1
TGTGCCAGCAGTCCCCATAGGACTAGCGGAGTCAATGAGCAGTTCTTC
CASSPHRTSGVNEQFF
>-|-|TRBV4-3|TRBJ2-1
TGCGCCAGCAGCCGTCAATTAACAGGAGAAGGCTACAATGAGCAGTTCTTC
CASSRQLTGEGYNEQFF
>many|TRBD1|TRBV7-6|TRBJ2-1
TGTGCCAGCAGCTCCCCCCTTCGACAGGGCAACAATGAGCAGTTCTTC
CASSSPLRQGNNEQFF
>many|TRBD2|TRBV7-2|TRBJ2-4
TGTGCCAGCACTGTCCCGGGGGGTCTGGGCAAAAACATTCAGTACTTC
CASTVPGGLGKNIQYF
>few|TRBD2|TRBV29-1|TRBJ2-1
TGCAGCGTCGGAAGGACTAGCGGGAGATATGCCTACAATGAGCAGTTCTTC
CSVGRTSGRYAYNEQFF
>-|-|TRBV12-3/TRBV12-4|TRBJ1-1
TGTGCCACCCGCGACGGTAACACTGAAGCTTTCTTT
CATRDGNTEAFF
>few|TRBD1|TRBV5-1|TRBJ2-4
TGCGCCAGCAGCTTGGTAGACAGGGGGGCCAAAAACATTCAGTACTTC
CASSLVDRGAKNIQYF
>many|-|TRBV2|TRBJ1-5
TGTGCCAGCACCGGTGGGGGACATCAGCCCCAGCATTTT
CASTGGGHQPQHF
>few|-|TRBV27|TRBJ2-7
TGTGCCAGCAGCTCCCCGGGTCGGTTTGAGCAGTACTTC
CASSSPGRFEQYF
>-|-|TRBV21-1|TRBJ2-5
TGTGCCAGCAGCAAAGCCATCAGAGAGCGGGAGGACCAAGAGACCCAGTACTTC
CASSKAIREREDQETQYF
>many|TRBD2|TRBV7-9|TRBJ2-7
TGTGCCAGCAGCTTTGTTCCGGGACTAACACCTCCCGAGCAGTACTTC
CASSFVPGLTPPEQYF
>-|-|TRBV28|TRBJ2-5
TGTGCCAGCAGCCCCCGGCAGACTCGGGTAGAGACCCAGTACTTC
CASSPRQTRVETQYF
>few|-|TRBV29-1|TRBJ2-7
TGCAGCGTTCTGCAGGACACCTACGAGCAGTACTTC
CSVLQDTYEQYF
>many|-|TRBV20-1|TRBJ2-1
TGCAGTGCTAGAGATCGCGGGGATGAGCAGTTCTTC
CSARDRGDEQFF
>-|-|TRBV4-3|TRBJ1-3
TGCGCCAGCAGCCAAGATCCGAAAAGAGTGATCTCTGGAAACACCATATATTTT
CASSQDPKRVISGNTIYF
>many|TRBD2|TRBV3-1|TRBJ2-1
TGTGCCAGCAGATCAGCGGGAGGTTACAATGAGCAGTTCTTC
CASRSAGGYNEQFF
>many|TRBD2|TRBV9|TRBJ2-1
TGTGCCAGCAGCGTAGATGGCGGGAGCTCCTACAATGAGCAGTTCTTC
CASSVDGGSSYNEQFF
>-|TRBD1|TRBV19|TRBJ2-2
TGTGCCAGTAGTTGGCTACAGGGGGCCGGGGAGCTGTTTTTT
CASSWLQGAGELFF
>-|-|TRBV28|TRBJ2-2
TGTGCCAGCAGTCCCCCGGAGGGTGCGAATATCCCCGGGGAGCTGTTTTTT
CASSPPEGANIPGELFF
>-|TRBD1|TRBV10-3|TRBJ2-7
TGTGCCATCAGTGACCCCACCGGACAGGAACCCGAGCAGTACTTC
CAISDPTGQEPEQYF
>-|TRBD1|TRBV6-5|TRBJ2-2
TGTGCCAGCAGGCTGACAGGGATCCCCAGGGAGCTGTTTTTT
CASRLTGIPRELFF
>few|TRBD1|TRBV27|TRBJ2-3
TGTGCCAGCCACCGGACAGGGGGCGTAGATACGCAGTATTTT
CASHRTGGVDTQYF
>-|TRBD1|TRBV12-3/TRBV12-4|TRBJ2-2
TGTGCCAGCAGTTTACCCTCAGGGGGTAGGACCGGGGAGCTGTTTTTT
CASSLPSGGRTGELFF